Here is one TCR beta chain with its context. The sample is drawn from a study of cytomegalovirus exposure and HLA in healthy donors. The primer mix had 60 Vbeta and 13 Jbeta primers. This table comes from immunoSEQ multiplex PCR, and its TCRdb copy is limited to in-frame clones, with some not included. The table shows about 170,000 clones, with 60% to 80% occurring only once. Germline V gene lookup returns CDR1 SGHRS and CDR2 YFSETQ. Trimming left V 2 bases short and J 2 bases short, with 11 bases between. The CDR3 contains 14 residues. The chain joins TRBV5-1 to TRBJ2-7; D might be TRBD1 (6 bases). This sequence was found in a female donor in good health and CMV-seronegative. Specimen: PBMCs. CDR3 coding DNA: TGCGCCAGCAGCTTTGAAAACAGGGCCTACGAGCAGTACTTC. This sequence encodes CASSFENRAYEQYF.